The rows below give T cell receptor beta chains drawn from one sample of a study of OX40 agonist ivuxolimab in advanced cancers. Produced via immunoSEQ multiplex PCR; TCRdb's table is partial and in-frame only. Of about 84,000 clones in the sample, about 93% were seen once. Sequenced here: CD4+ or CD8+ T cells sorted from blood, sampled in a trial of the OX40 agonist ivuxolimab. All receptors come from an adult with an advanced solid tumor such as melanoma, head and neck, liver or kidney cancer. CDR3s include the opening cysteine and the closing phenylalanine or tryptophan. Each record gives: J gene, clone size, D gene, V gene, CDR3 DNA, CDR3 protein. D genes are given only for firm matches. Clone size is given for some rows only: seen once, a few or many times, or a class if the clone is expanded.

>TRBJ2-3|few|TRBD2|TRBV4-1
TGCGCCAGCAGCCAAGGGATACTAGCGGGACGCACAGATACGCAGTATTTT
CASSQGILAGRTDTQYF
>TRBJ2-7|.|TRBD2|TRBV27
TGTGCCAGCAGTTTATTGGGGGAGGGACCCGAGCAGTACTTC
CASSLLGEGPEQYF
>TRBJ2-7|.|TRBD1|TRBV27
TGTGCCAGCAGTCCAGGGGGCCGCGAGCAGTACTTC
CASSPGGREQYF
>TRBJ1-1|.|.|TRBV11-2
TGTGCCAGCAGCCATTTCACTGAAGCTTTCTTT
CASSHFTEAFF
>TRBJ1-2|.|.|TRBV19
TGTGCCAGTAGTATAGATCTGCAGGGTCGCGCCTTC
CASSIDLQGRAF
>TRBJ2-7|.|.|TRBV9
TGTGCCAGCAGCGTTAGTCCGGGACCGGGGTACGAGCAGTACTTC
CASSVSPGPGYEQYF
>TRBJ2-1|.|TRBD2|TRBV30
TGTGCCTGGGCGACGGGACTAGCGGGATTTGAGCAGTTCTTC
CAWATGLAGFEQFF
>TRBJ1-1|.|.|TRBV14
TGTGCCAGCAGCCAAGATATGGGTTTCACTGAAGCTTTCTTT
CASSQDMGFTEAFF
>TRBJ2-7|.|.|TRBV7-9
TGTGCCAGCAGCTTAGATAGGACCGAATACGAGCAGTACTTC
CASSLDRTEYEQYF
>TRBJ2-5|.|TRBD2|TRBV27
TGTGCCAGCAGTTTTGGACTAGCGGAACAAGAGACCCAGTACTTC
CASSFGLAEQETQYF
>TRBJ2-7|.|TRBD1|TRBV7-9
TGTGCCAGCAGCCATCCGACAGGGAAGTACGAGCAGTACTTC
CASSHPTGKYEQYF
>TRBJ2-7|.|.|TRBV7-9
TGTGCCAGCAGCTTAAAGTCTGAATACGAGCAGTACTTC
CASSLKSEYEQYF
>TRBJ1-2|few|.|TRBV28
TGTGCCAGCAGTTTAGGGACCGAAGTCTACTATGGCTACACCTTC
CASSLGTEVYYGYTF
>TRBJ1-1|.|TRBD1|TRBV11-2
TGTGCCAGCAGCTCAGGGGGACAGAACACTGAAGCTTTCTTT
CASSSGGQNTEAFF
>TRBJ2-2|.|.|TRBV7-9
TGTGCCGAAAAGAACACCGGGGAGCTGTTTTTT
CAEKNTGELFF
>TRBJ2-3|.|.|TRBV9
TGTGCCAGCAGCGAAGGGGGCACAGATACGCAGTATTTT
CASSEGGTDTQYF